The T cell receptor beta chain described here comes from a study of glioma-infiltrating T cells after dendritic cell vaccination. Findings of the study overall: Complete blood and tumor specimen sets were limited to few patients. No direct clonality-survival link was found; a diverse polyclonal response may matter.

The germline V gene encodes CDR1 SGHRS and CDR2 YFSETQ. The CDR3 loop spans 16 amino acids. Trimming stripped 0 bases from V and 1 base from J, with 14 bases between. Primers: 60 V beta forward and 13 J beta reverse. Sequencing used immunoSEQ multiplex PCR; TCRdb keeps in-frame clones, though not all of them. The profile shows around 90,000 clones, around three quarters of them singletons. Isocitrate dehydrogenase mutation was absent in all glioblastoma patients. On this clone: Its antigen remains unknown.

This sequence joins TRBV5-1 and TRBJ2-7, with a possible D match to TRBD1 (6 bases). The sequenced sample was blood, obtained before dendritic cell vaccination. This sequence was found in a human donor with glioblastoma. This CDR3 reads CASSLEGTRPSYEQYF. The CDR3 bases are TGCGCCAGCAGCTTGGAAGGGACAAGGCCTTCCTACGAGCAGTACTTC.